The 27 T cell receptor beta chains given below trace back to one sample, sequenced in a study of blood T cell repertoires in COVID-19 (dated by TCRdb to the early 2020s). The library came from the immunoSEQ multiplex PCR assay. The table was pulled from immuneACCESS by TCRdb, which kept in-frame rearrangements only. Such tables lose some clones; where checked, under half of the loss comes from unresolved V genes, and the rest has no known cause. For this sample there are some 400,000 clones; approximately 89% appear just once. Of the sample, around 9.3% is held by the ten largest clones. The sequencing sample was made of peripheral blood. The receptors were gathered from a woman between 25 and 40 years old with COVID-19, enrolled during active disease.

This chain joins TRBV7-3 and TRBJ1-5; perhaps TRBD1 as D (5 bases). CDR1 and CDR2 (germline): SGHTA, FQGTGA. Trimming shortened V by 5 bases and J by 2 bases, and 22 bases separated the two germline ends. The CDR3 totals 18 residues. The chain's CDR3 is CASSPGGVGAVGNQPQHF. The CDR3 coding sequence is TGTGCCAGCAGCCCCGGCGGGGTCGGGGCTGTGGGCAATCAGCCCCAGCATTTT. The full variable domain, with the rest looked up from reference TRBV7-3 and TRBJ1-5, is GAGVSQTPSNKVTEKGKYVELRCDPISGHTALYWYRQSLGQGPEFLIYFQGTGAADDSGLPNDRFFAVRPEGSVSTLKIQRTERGDSAVYLCASSPGGVGAVGNQPQHFGDGTRLSIL.

This chain uses TRBV5-8 with TRBJ2-5; tentatively, D is TRBD1 (5 bases). Between the trimmed V and J ends, which lost 4 bases and 5 bases, there was a span of 18 bases. Germline V gives CDR1 SGHTS, CDR2 YDEGEE. This CDR3 contains 15 residues. In DNA form, the CDR3 reads TGTGCCAGCAGCCCCGGCGAAGGGGTGGTGGAGACCCAGTACTTC. Protein product: CASSPGEGVVETQYF.

Of note for this clone: This sample also contains other DNA sequences that code for the same CDR3. The chain joins TRBV28 to TRBJ1-1; TRBD1 aligns across 8 bases. The CDR3 runs 15 residues. Per the germline V gene, CDR1 is MDHEN and CDR2 is SYDVKM. The ends lost 2 bases at V and 0 bases at J; junction bases unmatched: 2. CDR3: CASSLDRGMNTEAFF. Here the CDR3 DNA reads TGTGCCAGCAGTTTAGACAGGGGCATGAACACTGAAGCTTTCTTT.

This clone was recorded once. The gene calls are TRBV28 and TRBJ2-3, with TRBD1 matching over 8 bases. The V segment lost 10 bases and the J segment 9 bases; nucleotides outside the gene matches: 9. Germline-derived CDR1 and CDR2 are MDHEN and SYDVKM. CDR3 length equals 12 residues. This CDR3 is CATRDRRITQYF. The CDR3 bases are TGTGCCACCCGGGACAGGCGCATCACGCAGTATTTT.

This chain links TRBV25-1 with TRBJ1-1, with a tentative D call TRBD1 (5 bases). The CDR3 length is 16 residues. CDR1 and CDR2 from the germline V gene are MGHDK and SYGVNS. Trimming took off 3 bases at V and 4 bases at J, with 18 bases between the two ends. The CDR3 DNA sequence: TGTGCCAGCAGTGACATGTCACGGCGGGGCATCACTGAAGCTTTCTTT. Its translation is CASSDMSRRGITEAFF.

The V gene is TRBV6-5, the J gene TRBJ2-7; D possibly corresponds to TRBD1 (5 bases). This CDR3 has 14 amino acids. From germline, CDR1 is MNHEY and CDR2 SVGAGI. V gave up 5 bases and J gave up 5 bases, with 16 bases separating them. CDR3 nucleotides: TGTGCCAGCAGTCTACTCGACAGTCGCCACGAGCAGTACTTC. It yields the protein CASSLLDSRHEQYF.

This chain links TRBV29-1 with TRBJ1-5; D not certain. Germline-derived CDR1 and CDR2 are SQVTM and ANQGSEA. Deletions cut 5 bases from V and 7 bases from J, with 15 bases between. This CDR3 has 13 residues. This CDR3 is CSVSPTRGQPQHF. The DNA of the CDR3 is TGCAGCGTTAGTCCTACTAGAGGACAGCCCCAGCATTTT. The entire variable domain, with the rest obtained from reference TRBV29-1 and TRBJ1-5, is as follows: SAVISQKPSRDICQRGTSLTIQCQVDSQVTMMFWYRQQPGQSLTLIATANQGSEATYESGFVIDKFPISRPNLTFSTLTVSNMSPEDSSIYLCSVSPTRGQPQHFGDGTRLSIL.

The chain employs TRBV11-2 and TRBJ2-3; TRBD2 might be the D (6 bases). The CDR3 is 16 amino acids. With 0 bases removed from V and 6 bases from J, the gap between germline ends came to 16 bases. Germline V gene lookup returns CDR1 SGHAT and CDR2 FQNNGV. DNA for the CDR3: TGTGCCAGCAGCTTAGATCTTAGCGGAGAGGGGGATACGCAGTATTTT. It specifies CASSLDLSGEGDTQYF.

This clone has just a few counts. The same CDR3 also results from other DNA sequences found in this sample. This chain connects TRBV2 to TRBJ2-1; D not certain. The CDR3 runs to 11 residues. The germline CDR1 and CDR2 sequences are SNHLY and FYNNEI. The V and J ends lost 6 bases and 4 bases respectively, with 4 bases between them. The CDR3 spells CASSSYNEQFF. The CDR3 DNA is TGTGCCAGCAGCAGTTACAATGAGCAGTTCTTC.

This chain uses TRBV11-2 with TRBJ1-3; unclear D gene. CDR3 length: 14 residues. Trimming removed 3 bases from V and 0 bases from J, with 6 bases in between. CDR1 is SGHAT, CDR2 FQNNGV, per germline. Here the CDR3 DNA reads TGTGCCAGCAGCTTGGAGAGCTCTGGAAACACCATATATTTT. Translated: CASSLESSGNTIYF.

The gene calls are TRBV29-1 and TRBJ1-1; 10 bases are a match to TRBD1. The CDR3 has 13 residues. V dropped 4 bases and J dropped 6; count of bases not matched to a gene: 5. Germline CDR1 SQVTM, CDR2 ANQGSEA. Here the CDR3 DNA reads TGCAGCGTTGGGGACAGGGGAGGAGCTGAAGCTTTCTTT. Its protein product is CSVGDRGGAEAFF.

The chain combines TRBV5-1 with TRBJ2-7; 9 nucleotides line up with TRBD2. This CDR3 comprises 15 residues. The trim removed 0 bases at V and 3 bases at J, leaving 4 bases unmatched. In germline, CDR1 is SGHRS, CDR2 YFSETQ. The DNA for the CDR3 is TGCGCCAGCAGCTTGGGGTTAGCGGGGGACTACGAGCAGTACTTC. Residues: CASSLGLAGDYEQYF.

This clone turned up a few times. The chain uses TRBV5-6 and TRBJ2-4; 9 bases map to TRBD2. The CDR3 extends over 18 amino acids. Looked up from germline, CDR1 is SGHDT and CDR2 is YYEEEE. The V segment lost 2 bases and the J segment 4 bases; nucleotides outside the gene matches: 13. The CDR3 sequence is CASSFQTTGTSPKNIQYF. The CDR3 DNA reads as TGTGCCAGCAGCTTCCAAACAACCGGGACTAGCCCAAAAAACATTCAGTACTTC. The full variable domain, in which reference TRBV5-6 and TRBJ2-4 provide the parts outside the CDR3, is DAGVTQSPTHLIKTRGQQVTLRCSPKSGHDTVSWYQQALGQGPQFIFQYYEEEERQRGNFPDRFSGHQFPNYSSELNVNALLLGDSALYLCASSFQTTGTSPKNIQYFGAGTRLSVL.

V and J are TRBV30 and TRBJ2-3; a possible D gene is TRBD2 (6 bases). Trimming stripped 2 bases from V and 0 bases from J, with 15 bases between. CDR3 length: 16 residues. Looked up from germline, CDR1 is GTSNPN and CDR2 is SVGIG (reference sequence). The DNA of the CDR3 is TGTGCCTGGAGTCCCGGCCGGGAGTCTAGCACAGATACGCAGTATTTT. It codes for CAWSPGRESSTDTQYF.

The CDR3 DNA reads as TGTGCCAGCATGAGGTCAAACACCGGGGAGCTGTTTTTT. It yields the protein CASMRSNTGELFF. The chain links TRBV28 to TRBJ2-2, with D unresolved. Germline values: CDR1 MDHEN, CDR2 SYDVKM. Trimming removed 7 bases from V and 2 bases from J, with 8 bases in between. There are 13 residues in the CDR3.

The gene calls are TRBV9 and TRBJ1-4; no reliable D call. The germline gives CDR1 SGDLS, CDR2 YYNGEE. The V gene lost 6 bases and the J gene lost 8 bases, with 17 bases spanning the gap. This CDR3 contains 14 residues. Here the CDR3 DNA reads TGTGCCAGCACAATCTCAGGCCTAACGGAAAAACTGTTTTTT. As protein: CASTISGLTEKLFF.

The chain employs TRBV4-3 and TRBJ2-3; 8 bases are shared with TRBD2. Germline trimming cut 4 bases from V and 5 bases from J; bases unmatched to any gene: 5. The CDR3 consists of 14 residues. CDR1 is LGHNA, CDR2 YSLEER, per germline. In nucleotides, the CDR3 is TGCGCCAGCAGCCCCGACCTAGCGGGAGATACGCAGTATTTT. It specifies CASSPDLAGDTQYF.

The gene calls are TRBV11-2 and TRBJ2-2, with no clear D. The V end was cut by 0 bases, the J end by 14 bases, with 13 bases between. CDR3 length: 13 amino acids. The germline CDR1 and CDR2 sequences are SGHAT and FQNNGV. The CDR3 region is CASSLDPLRPLFF. In DNA, the CDR3 is TGTGCCAGCAGCTTAGACCCCCTCAGGCCTCTGTTTTTT.

The chain carries TRBV19 and TRBJ1-4; D ambiguous. CDR3 length: 15 residues. Looked up from germline, CDR1 is LNHDA and CDR2 is SQIVND (reference sequence). Trimming took 5 bases from V and 8 from J, leaving 18 bases between them. CDR3 amino acids: CASSSRASGSEKLFF. The DNA for the CDR3 is TGTGCCAGTAGTTCGCGGGCCTCTGGCAGCGAAAAACTGTTTTTT.

The gene calls are TRBV24-1 and TRBJ1-2; D unresolved. Germline V lookup: CDR1 KGHDR, CDR2 SFDVKD. CDR3 length equals 14 residues. The germline V and J ends were trimmed by 2 bases and 8 bases, with 14 bases remaining between them. The CDR3 loop reads CATSDSGVQGGYTF. The CDR3 DNA reads TGTGCCACCAGTGATTCCGGGGTCCAAGGCGGCTACACCTTC.

The chain is built from TRBV5-6 and TRBJ2-1, with D maybe TRBD2 (6 bases). Trimming removed 4 bases at V and 6 bases at J, with 14 bases between. This CDR3 spans 14 amino acids. Per the germline V gene, CDR1 is SGHDT and CDR2 is YYEEEE. CDR3 protein: CASSLTGTANEQFF. The CDR3 coding sequence is TGTGCCAGCAGCCTTACTGGGACTGCCAATGAGCAGTTCTTC.

The CDR3 bases are TGTGCCAGCAGTTATTTCGGGACTAGCGTTTACAATGAGCAGTTCTTC. It specifies CASSYFGTSVYNEQFF. J is TRBJ2-1 and V is TRBV6-2 or TRBV6-3, with TRBD2 matching 10 bases. J gave up 4 bases and V 3 bases, and 6 bases lay outside the gene matches. The CDR3 covers 16 residues. From germline, CDR1 is MNHEY and CDR2 SVGEGT.

This clone was seen a handful of times. The chain combines TRBV6-1 with TRBJ2-1; 7 nucleotides match TRBD1. Trimming at V came to 2 bases and at J to 0 bases, leaving 1 base not matched to a gene. CDR3 length equals 15 residues. Germline V lookup: CDR1 MNHNS, CDR2 SASEGT. CDR3 sequence (DNA): TGTGCCAGCAGTGAACGGGACAGCTCCTACAATGAGCAGTTCTTC. Amino acid sequence: CASSERDSSYNEQFF.

The gene calls are TRBV19 and TRBJ2-7, with 9 nucleotides matching TRBD2. Germline trimming cut 3 bases from V and 3 bases from J; bases unmatched to any gene: 6. The CDR3 sequence is 15 residues long. The germline V gene has CDR1 LNHDA and CDR2 SQIVND (reference sequence). CDR3 in DNA: TGTGCCAGTAGTATGTATAGCGGGAGAGACTACGAGCAGTACTTC. Protein: CASSMYSGRDYEQYF.

J is TRBJ2-3 and V is TRBV18, with 9 bases lining up with TRBD2. Germline CDR1 reads KGHSH; CDR2 reads LQKENI. The J segment lost 2 bases and the V segment lost 6 bases, leaving 6 bases of the junction unmatched. CDR3 length equals 15 residues. The CDR3 loop reads CASSTLAGDTDTQYF. The CDR3 bases are TGTGCCAGCTCCACACTAGCGGGTGACACAGATACGCAGTATTTT.

The chain is built from TRBV6-4 and TRBJ2-1; 12 positions agree with TRBD2. Germline V gives CDR1 MRHNA, CDR2 SNTAGT. The V segment lost 6 bases and the J segment 9 bases; nucleotides outside the gene matches: 6. The CDR3 contains 14 residues. CDR3 loop: CASSTSGRLGEQFF. The DNA for the CDR3 is TGTGCCAGCAGCACTAGCGGGAGGTTAGGTGAGCAGTTCTTC.

The rearrangement links TRBV28 to TRBJ1-4; TRBD1 agrees at 8 bases. In germline, CDR1 is MDHEN, CDR2 SYDVKM. The V gene end was trimmed by 9 bases and the J gene end by 3 bases; junction bases not matched to a gene: 9. The CDR3 length is 15 residues. DNA of the CDR3: TGTGCCAGTCTATCCCAGGGGGCTGCTAATGAAAAACTGTTTTTT. It specifies CASLSQGAANEKLFF. Full variable domain (missing parts from reference TRBV28 and TRBJ1-4): DVKVTQSSRYLVKRTGEKVFLECVQDMDHENMFWYRQDPGLGLRLIYFSYDVKMKEKGDIPEGYSVSREKKERFSLILESASTNQTSMYLCASLSQGAANEKLFFGSGTQLSVL.